These 22 T cell receptor beta chains came from one sample sequenced in a study of cytomegalovirus exposure and HLA in healthy donors. Vbeta (60) and Jbeta (13) primers were used in the PCR. TCRdb's table, derived via immunoSEQ multiplex PCR, lists solely in-frame clones and lacks some. This table holds fewer than 200,000 clones, 81% found once. The sample consisted of PBMCs. The receptor source for this set is a woman aged 18-29 years in good health and CMV-seropositive.

The rearrangement links TRBV4-3 to TRBJ1-2, with TRBD1 identical over 8 bases. The germline gives CDR1 LGHNA, CDR2 YSLEER. Losses at the gene ends were 0 bases for V and 5 bases for J; bases not matched to a gene: 11. The CDR3 is 17 residues long. The CDR3 coding sequence is TGCGCCAGCAGCCAAGATCCGCTGGACAGGGACGTGTATGGCTACACCTTC. As protein: CASSQDPLDRDVYGYTF.

This rearrangement joins TRBV27 to TRBJ1-5; D is uncertain. V lost 1 base and J lost 5, with 15 bases in between. Germline CDR1 MNHEY, CDR2 SMNVEV (reference sequence). The CDR3 sequence is 16 residues long. CDR3 residues: CASSLYPFGGDQPQHF. The CDR3 DNA is TGTGCCAGCAGTTTATACCCATTCGGCGGGGATCAGCCCCAGCATTTT.

This chain connects TRBV28 to TRBJ1-1; no clear D. Germline loops: CDR1 MDHEN, CDR2 SYDVKM. The CDR3 spans 11 residues. V gave up 7 bases and J gave up 10 bases, with 13 bases separating them. CDR3 residues: CASTTPPLAFF. The DNA of the CDR3 is TGTGCCAGCACCACTCCCCCCTTAGCTTTCTTT.

This rearrangement joins TRBV10-3 to TRBJ2-7; 10 positions match TRBD2. The germline V gene has CDR1 ENHRY and CDR2 SYGVKD. The CDR3 consists of 16 residues. The junction had 12 bases not matched to a gene; V was cut back by 6 bases and J by 4 bases. In DNA, the CDR3 is TGTGCCATCAGCACATCCGTAAGCGGGGGGGCGTACGAGCAGTACTTC. Protein: CAISTSVSGGAYEQYF.

This clone came up a few times. V gene TRBV6-1 combines with J gene TRBJ2-2; D not certain. The germline gives CDR1 MNHNS, CDR2 SASEGT. CDR3 length equals 14 residues. The V end lost 2 bases, the J end lost 0 bases, and 4 bases lay between the germline ends. The CDR3 here is CASSENTNTGELFF. The CDR3 bases are TGTGCCAGCAGTGAAAACACGAACACCGGGGAGCTGTTTTTT.

This clone is a singleton in its sample. The rearrangement uses TRBV2 and TRBJ2-5, with unresolved D. Matching the DNA end better, TRBJ2-7 makes the J call doubtful. Germline V gene data show CDR1 as SNHLY and CDR2 as FYNNEI. The CDR3 is 14 amino acids. CDR3 in amino acids: CASSGRLPALEQYF. CDR3 nucleotides: TGTGCCAGCAGTGGGCGGCTCCCTGCCCTCGAGCAGTACTTC.

The CDR3 is CASSHSGRGYYGYTF. Here the CDR3 DNA reads TGCGCCAGCAGCCATTCAGGACGGGGATACTATGGCTACACCTTC. The chain uses TRBV4-3 and TRBJ1-2; D not certain. Germline V gene sequence: CDR1 LGHNA, CDR2 YSLEER. Deletions cut 3 bases from V and 3 bases from J, with 14 bases between. CDR3 length: 15 residues.

The DNA for the CDR3 is TGTGCCAGCAGCTTAGGACAGGGGGATTCACCCCTCCACTTT. Residues: CASSLGQGDSPLHF. The V gene is TRBV5-6, the J gene TRBJ1-6, with 10 bases fitting TRBD1. Trimming removed 2 bases from V and 8 bases from J; junction bases left unmatched: 1. This CDR3 region has 14 residues. CDR1 SGHDT and CDR2 YYEEEE come from the germline V gene.

The rearrangement uses TRBV28 and TRBJ1-5; the D gene is possibly TRBD1 (5 bases). Germline CDR1 is MDHEN and CDR2 is SYDVKM. Trimming left V 3 bases short and J 2 bases short, with 14 bases between. The CDR3 has 16 amino acids. This CDR3 is CASSLSSGMGNQPQHF. DNA for the CDR3: TGTGCCAGCAGTTTGAGTTCAGGGATGGGCAATCAGCCCCAGCATTTT. Together with reference TRBV28 and TRBJ1-5, the CDR3 gives the full variable domain: DVKVTQSSRYLVKRTGEKVFLECVQDMDHENMFWYRQDPGLGLRLIYFSYDVKMKEKGDIPEGYSVSREKKERFSLILESASTNQTSMYLCASSLSSGMGNQPQHFGDGTRLSIL.

This clone has just one count. The chain carries TRBV4-1 and TRBJ2-1; TRBD2 is a possible D gene (6 bases). The V gene lost 4 bases and the J gene lost 6 bases, with 19 bases spanning the gap. Germline lookup yields CDR1 MGHRA and CDR2 YSYEKL. The CDR3 has 16 amino acids. CDR3 nucleotide sequence: TGCGCCAGCAGCCCCCCGGGCGGGGTAGGAGGCAATGAGCAGTTCTTC. Protein: CASSPPGGVGGNEQFF.

The chain recombines TRBV4-3 with TRBJ1-1; no firm D call. V lost 1 base and J 5 bases, leaving 11 bases between the germline ends. Germline values: CDR1 LGHNA, CDR2 YSLEER. This CDR3 region has 14 residues. CDR3 sequence: CASSQGRVSTEAFF. In nucleotides, the CDR3 is TGCGCCAGCAGCCAAGGGAGGGTTTCTACTGAAGCTTTCTTT.

This clone was detected only a few times. The chain is built from TRBV6-6 and TRBJ1-6, with D possibly TRBD1 on 5 matching bases. The CDR3 sequence is 14 residues long. Germline V gives CDR1 MNHNY, CDR2 SVGAGI (reference sequence). Deletions cut 3 bases from V and 10 bases from J, with 13 bases between. CDR3 DNA sequence: TGTGCCAGCAGTTATTTGGTGGAGGGGTCACCCCTCCACTTT. It yields the protein CASSYLVEGSPLHF.

The chain recombines TRBV27 with TRBJ1-5; D is ambiguous. The ends were cut back, 5 bases at V and 3 bases at J, with 14 bases in the middle. Germline V gives CDR1 MNHEY, CDR2 SMNVEV (reference sequence). This CDR3 has 15 residues. The CDR3 coding sequence is TGTGCCAGCAGTCCCCTCGAGCGAGACAATCAGCCCCAGCATTTT. Its translation is CASSPLERDNQPQHF.

V usage is TRBV11-3 and J usage is TRBJ2-2; TRBD2 agrees at 8 bases. After removal of 5 bases from V and 8 bases from J, the junction contained 10 bases not matched to a gene. The germline gives CDR1 SGHNT, CDR2 YENEEA. This CDR3 is built from 15 residues. The CDR3: CASSPPAGGAGELFF. CDR3 DNA: TGTGCCAGCAGCCCACCCGCCGGGGGGGCTGGGGAGCTGTTTTTT.

Only one count was recorded for this clone. The V call is TRBV2, the J call TRBJ2-1, with D tentatively TRBD1 (6 bases). The CDR3 length is 15 residues. Looked up from germline, CDR1 is SNHLY and CDR2 is FYNNEI. Trimming cost V 6 bases and J 9 bases, with 21 bases left between them. The CDR3 protein is CASRETGGVNGEQFF. The CDR3 DNA reads as TGTGCCAGCAGGGAGACAGGTGGGGTAAACGGTGAGCAGTTCTTC.

The V and J genes are TRBV13 and TRBJ1-1, with unresolved D. The CDR3 length is 13 residues. Trimming removed 5 bases from V and 5 bases from J, with 12 bases in between. Germline-derived CDR1 and CDR2 are PRHDT and FYEKMQ (reference sequence). Written as DNA, the CDR3 is TGTGCCAGCAGCGGAATGACAAGAACTGAAGCTTTCTTT. Its protein product is CASSGMTRTEAFF.

The chain couples TRBV5-4 to TRBJ1-2; no firm D call. The V end lost 0 bases, the J end lost 6 bases, and 9 bases lay between the germline ends. The germline gives CDR1 SGHNT, CDR2 YYREEE (reference sequence). The CDR3 is 13 residues long. The CDR3 sequence is CASSLVAAHGYTF. In DNA form, the CDR3 reads TGTGCCAGCAGCTTGGTTGCGGCACATGGCTACACCTTC.

The chain couples TRBV4-2 to TRBJ2-7; D possibly corresponds to TRBD2 (6 bases). Germline V gene data show CDR1 as LGHNA and CDR2 as YNFKEQ. This CDR3 has 15 residues. V dropped 0 bases and J dropped 7 bases, with 16 bases sitting between them. CDR3 nucleotide sequence: TGTGCCAGCAGCCAAGATAGGGGAACTAGCACGGAGCAGTACTTC. It is translated as CASSQDRGTSTEQYF.

The chain has TRBV6-1 and TRBJ1-5; 7 nucleotides agree with TRBD1. J gave up 5 bases and V 6 bases, and 7 bases lay outside the gene matches. The germline V gene encodes CDR1 MNHNS and CDR2 SASEGT. The CDR3 totals 14 residues. The CDR3 reads CASRVFDRDQPQHF. CDR3 sequence (DNA): TGTGCCAGCAGGGTTTTTGACAGGGATCAGCCCCAGCATTTT.

This clone has a handful of counts. This chain connects TRBV19 to TRBJ2-7; TRBD2 agrees at 10 bases. This CDR3 comprises 16 residues. The germline CDR1 and CDR2 sequences are LNHDA and SQIVND (reference sequence). Germline trimming cut 4 bases from V and 2 bases from J; bases unmatched to any gene: 8. The DNA for the CDR3 is TGTGCCAGTAGTACCCGACTAGCGGGCGGAACCTACGAGCAGTACTTC. Amino acid sequence: CASSTRLAGGTYEQYF.

V and J are TRBV19 and TRBJ1-1; TRBD1 matches at 7 bases. Germline loops: CDR1 LNHDA, CDR2 SQIVND (reference sequence). V shed 7 bases, J shed 5 bases, and the junction held 7 bases outside the gene matches. This CDR3 region has 13 residues. CDR3 protein: CASMGQKVTEAFF. The CDR3 bases are TGTGCCAGTATGGGACAGAAGGTGACTGAAGCTTTCTTT.

The rearrangement links TRBV7-6 to TRBJ1-6; TRBD1 matches at 7 bases. Germline CDR1 reads SGHVS; CDR2 reads FNYEAQ. The ends lost 5 bases at V and 8 bases at J; junction bases unmatched: 9. This CDR3 contains 15 residues. CDR3 sequence reads: CASSQEDRVYSPLHF. CDR3 bases: TGTGCCAGCAGCCAAGAAGACAGGGTGTATTCACCCCTCCACTTT. Variable domain in full (rest from reference TRBV7-6 and TRBJ1-6): GAGVSQSPRYKVTKRGQDVALRCDPISGHVSLYWYRQALGQGPEFLTYFNYEAQQDKSGLPNDRFSAERPEGSISTLTIQRTEQRDSAMYRCASSQEDRVYSPLHFGNGTRLTVT.